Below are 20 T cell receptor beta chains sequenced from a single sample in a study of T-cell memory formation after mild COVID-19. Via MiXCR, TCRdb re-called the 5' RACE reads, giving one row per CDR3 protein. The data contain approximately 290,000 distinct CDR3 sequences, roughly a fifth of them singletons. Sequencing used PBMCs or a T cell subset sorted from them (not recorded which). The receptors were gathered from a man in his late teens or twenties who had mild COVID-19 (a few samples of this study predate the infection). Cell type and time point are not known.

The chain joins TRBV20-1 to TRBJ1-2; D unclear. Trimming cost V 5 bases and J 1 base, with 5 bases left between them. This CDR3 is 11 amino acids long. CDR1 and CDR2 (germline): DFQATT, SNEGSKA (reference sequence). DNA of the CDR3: TGCAGTGCTCCTTTTAACTATGGCTACACCTTC. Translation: CSAPFNYGYTF.

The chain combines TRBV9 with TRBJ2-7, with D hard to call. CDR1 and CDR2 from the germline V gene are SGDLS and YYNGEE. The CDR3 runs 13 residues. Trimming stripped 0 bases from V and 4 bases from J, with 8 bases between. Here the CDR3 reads CASSVGSAYEQYF. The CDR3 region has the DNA TGTGCCAGCAGCGTAGGAAGCGCTTACGAGCAGTACTTC.

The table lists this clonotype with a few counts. In DNA form, the CDR3 reads TGTGCCAGCGGCCGAAAGAGAGTAGTGAACACTGAAGCTTTCTTT. It codes for CASGRKRVVNTEAFF. The V gene is TRBV6-5, the J gene TRBJ1-1; D is unclear. Germline loops: CDR1 MNHEY, CDR2 SVGAGI. V was pared by 8 bases and J by 0 bases, with 16 bases between. CDR3 size: 15 residues.

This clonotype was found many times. This CDR3 reads CASSMLGRTEAFF. The CDR3 DNA reads as TGTGCCAGCAGCATGCTGGGGCGGACTGAAGCTTTCTTT. This rearrangement joins TRBV5-5 to TRBJ1-1; possible D gene TRBD1, 5 bases. The CDR3 contains 13 residues. V gave up 4 bases and J gave up 5 bases, with 12 bases separating them. CDR1 and CDR2 from the germline V gene are SGHKS and YYEKEE (reference sequence).

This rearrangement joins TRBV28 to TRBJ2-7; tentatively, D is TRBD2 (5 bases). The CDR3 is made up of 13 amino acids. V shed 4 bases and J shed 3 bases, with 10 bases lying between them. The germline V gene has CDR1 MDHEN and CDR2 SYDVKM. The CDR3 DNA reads TGTGCCAGCAGTTCGGGGTTCCTCTACGAGCAGTACGTC. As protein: CASSSGFLYEQYV.

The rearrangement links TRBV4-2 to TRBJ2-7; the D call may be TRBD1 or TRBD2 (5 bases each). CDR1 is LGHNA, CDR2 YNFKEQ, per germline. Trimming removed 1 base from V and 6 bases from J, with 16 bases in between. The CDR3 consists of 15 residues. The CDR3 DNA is TGTGCCAGCAGCCAAGTAGACGGGACCTTAGGCGAGCAGTACTTC. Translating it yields CASSQVDGTLGEQYF.

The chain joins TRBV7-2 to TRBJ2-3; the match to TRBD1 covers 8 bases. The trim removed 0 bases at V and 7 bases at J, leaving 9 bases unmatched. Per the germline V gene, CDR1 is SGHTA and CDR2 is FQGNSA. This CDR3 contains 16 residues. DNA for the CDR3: TGTGCCAGCAGCTTAGCGACAGGGGCCCGAGCGTATACGCAGTATTTT. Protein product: CASSLATGARAYTQYF.

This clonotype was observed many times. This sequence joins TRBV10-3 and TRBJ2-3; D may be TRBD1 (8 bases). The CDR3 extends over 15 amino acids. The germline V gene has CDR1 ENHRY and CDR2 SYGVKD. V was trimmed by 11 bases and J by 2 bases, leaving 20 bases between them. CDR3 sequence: CAASAQGGTTDTQYF. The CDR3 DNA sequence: TGTGCCGCCAGCGCACAGGGGGGGACCACAGATACGCAGTATTTT.

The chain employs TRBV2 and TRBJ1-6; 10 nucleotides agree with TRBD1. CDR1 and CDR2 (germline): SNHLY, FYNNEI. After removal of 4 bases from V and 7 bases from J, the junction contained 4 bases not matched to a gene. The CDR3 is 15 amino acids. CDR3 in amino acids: CASSGQGARNSPLHF. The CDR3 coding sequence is TGTGCCAGCAGTGGACAGGGGGCGAGGAATTCACCCCTCCACTTT.

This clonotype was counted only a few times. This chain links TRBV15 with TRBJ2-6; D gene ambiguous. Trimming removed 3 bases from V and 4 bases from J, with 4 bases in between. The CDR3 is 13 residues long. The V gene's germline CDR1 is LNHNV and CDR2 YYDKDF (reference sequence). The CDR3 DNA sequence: TGTGCCACCAGCAGTCCCGGGGCCAACGTCCTGACTTTC. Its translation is CATSSPGANVLTF.

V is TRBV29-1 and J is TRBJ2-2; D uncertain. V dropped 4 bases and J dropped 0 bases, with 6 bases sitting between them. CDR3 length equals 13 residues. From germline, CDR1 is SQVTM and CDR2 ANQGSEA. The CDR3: CSVGHTNTGELFF. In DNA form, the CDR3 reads TGCAGCGTTGGGCATACGAACACCGGGGAGCTGTTTTTT.

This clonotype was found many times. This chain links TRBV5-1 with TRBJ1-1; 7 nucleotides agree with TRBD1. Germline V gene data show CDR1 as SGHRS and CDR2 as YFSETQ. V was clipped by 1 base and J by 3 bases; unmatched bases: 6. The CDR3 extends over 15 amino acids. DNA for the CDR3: TGCGCCAGCAGCTTGCTCGGCAGGGGGGACACTGAAGCTTTCTTT. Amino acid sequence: CASSLLGRGDTEAFF. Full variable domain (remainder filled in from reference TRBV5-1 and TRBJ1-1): KAGVTQTPRYLIKTRGQQVTLSCSPISGHRSVSWYQQTPGQGLQFLFEYFSETQRNKGNFPGRFSGRQFSNSRSEMNVSTLELGDSALYLCASSLLGRGDTEAFFGQGTRLTVV.

CDR3 residues: CASTGGLGNTEAFF. The DNA for the CDR3 is TGTGCCAGCACCGGGGGGCTGGGGAACACTGAAGCTTTCTTT. The V and J genes are TRBV7-2 and TRBJ1-1, with D perhaps TRBD1 (6 bases). There are 14 residues in the CDR3. Germline CDR1 and CDR2: SGHTA and FQGNSA. V was pared by 7 bases and J by 1 base, with 13 bases between.

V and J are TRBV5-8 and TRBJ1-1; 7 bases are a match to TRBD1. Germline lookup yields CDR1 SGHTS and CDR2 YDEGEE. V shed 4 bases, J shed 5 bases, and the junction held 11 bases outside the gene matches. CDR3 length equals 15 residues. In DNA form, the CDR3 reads TGTGCCAGCAGCCTCCTTCGACAGGGCGAAACTGAAGCTTTCTTT. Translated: CASSLLRQGETEAFF.

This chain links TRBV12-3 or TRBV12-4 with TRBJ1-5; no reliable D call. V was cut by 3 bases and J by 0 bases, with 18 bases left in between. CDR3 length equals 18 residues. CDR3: CASSFVTRAYYSNQPQHF. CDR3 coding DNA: TGTGCCAGCAGTTTCGTCACCCGGGCTTACTATAGCAATCAGCCCCAGCATTTT.

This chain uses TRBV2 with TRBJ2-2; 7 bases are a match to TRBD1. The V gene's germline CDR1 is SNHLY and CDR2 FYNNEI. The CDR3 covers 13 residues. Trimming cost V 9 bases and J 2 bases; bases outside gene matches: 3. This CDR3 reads CARDRVNTGELFF. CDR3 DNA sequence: TGTGCCAGAGACAGGGTTAACACCGGGGAGCTGTTTTTT.

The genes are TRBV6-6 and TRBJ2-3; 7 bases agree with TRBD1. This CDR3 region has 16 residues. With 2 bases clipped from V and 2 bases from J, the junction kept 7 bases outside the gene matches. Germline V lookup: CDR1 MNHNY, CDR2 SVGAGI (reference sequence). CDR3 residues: CASSYGDSFYTDTQYF. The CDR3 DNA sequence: TGTGCCAGCAGTTACGGGGACAGCTTTTACACAGATACGCAGTATTTT.

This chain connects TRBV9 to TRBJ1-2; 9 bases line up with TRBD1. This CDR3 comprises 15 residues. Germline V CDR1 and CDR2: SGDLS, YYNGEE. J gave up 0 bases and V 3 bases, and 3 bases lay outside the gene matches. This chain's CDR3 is CASSETGGANYGYTF. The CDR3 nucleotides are TGTGCCAGCAGCGAGACAGGGGGTGCTAACTATGGCTACACCTTC. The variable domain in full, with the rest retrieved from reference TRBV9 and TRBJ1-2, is DSGVTQTPKHLITATGQRVTLRCSPRSGDLSVYWYQQSLDQGLQFLIQYYNGEERAKGNILERFSAQQFPDLHSELNLSSLELGDSALYFCASSETGGANYGYTFGSGTRLTVV.

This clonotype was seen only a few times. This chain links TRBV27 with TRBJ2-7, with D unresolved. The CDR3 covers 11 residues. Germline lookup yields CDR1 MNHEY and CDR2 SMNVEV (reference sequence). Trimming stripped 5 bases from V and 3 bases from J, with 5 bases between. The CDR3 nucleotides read TGTGCCAGCAGTCATGGCTACGAGCAGTACTTC. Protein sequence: CASSHGYEQYF.

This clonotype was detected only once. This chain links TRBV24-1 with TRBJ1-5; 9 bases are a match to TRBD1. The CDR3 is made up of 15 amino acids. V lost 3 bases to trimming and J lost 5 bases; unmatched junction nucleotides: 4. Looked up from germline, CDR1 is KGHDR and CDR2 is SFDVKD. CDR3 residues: CATSDHTGGHQPQHF. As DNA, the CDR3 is TGTGCCACCAGTGATCATACAGGGGGCCATCAGCCCCAGCATTTT.